Shown below are 10 T cell receptor beta chains from a single sample sequenced in a study of identical twins. TCRdb reanalysed the 5' RACE reads using MiXCR and keeps one entry per CDR3 protein. The table shows a few hundred thousand distinct CDR3 sequences, with 6.5% occurring only once. The same data also contributed to another study, on T cells expressing NK-cell markers.

The sequenced sample consisted of CD8+ T cells sorted from blood. The receptors were gathered from a woman aged 18-30 years in good health.

The rearrangement joins TRBV27 to TRBJ2-5, with 8 bases matching TRBD1. The CDR3 has 14 residues. Germline values: CDR1 MNHEY, CDR2 SMNVEV (reference sequence). With V trimmed by 5 bases and J by 5 bases, 7 bases remained unmatched. The CDR3 region has the DNA TGTGCCAGCAGTACCTTAAGACAGGGGGAGACCCAGTACTTC. Translated: CASSTLRQGETQYF.

The rearrangement links TRBV9 to TRBJ2-7; D possibly corresponds to TRBD2 (5 bases). Germline CDR1 is SGDLS and CDR2 is YYNGEE. The CDR3 runs to 16 residues. The V and J ends lost 3 bases and 3 bases respectively, with 19 bases between them. Here the CDR3 reads CASSDPEGGQGYEQYF. The CDR3 nucleotides read TGTGCCAGCAGCGACCCAGAGGGCGGTCAAGGCTACGAGCAGTACTTC.

V is TRBV20-1 and J is TRBJ2-7; the match to TRBD1 covers 8 bases. The germline V gene encodes CDR1 DFQATT and CDR2 SNEGSKA (reference sequence). J gave up 2 bases and V 6 bases, and 6 bases lay outside the gene matches. The CDR3 totals 13 residues. CDR3 DNA: TGCAGTGCATATACGGGACAGGCCTACGAGCAGTACTTC. This codes for CSAYTGQAYEQYF.

This chain uses TRBV30 with TRBJ2-1; TRBD2 agrees at 10 bases. Germline CDR1 and CDR2: GTSNPN and SVGIG (reference sequence). Losses at the gene ends were 0 bases for V and 8 bases for J; bases not matched to a gene: 10. CDR3 length equals 16 residues. The CDR3 DNA reads TGTGCCTGGAGTGTGATCTCTAGCGGGGGTTTTGATGAGCAGTTCTTC. It translates to CAWSVISSGGFDEQFF.

The gene calls are TRBV4-1 and TRBJ1-1; D uncertain. The germline CDR1 and CDR2 sequences are MGHRA and YSYEKL. This CDR3 comprises 15 residues. Trimming stripped 1 base from V and 0 bases from J, with 9 bases between. CDR3 DNA sequence: TGCGCCAGCAGCCAAGTTTACGCCCTGAACACTGAAGCTTTCTTT. Protein: CASSQVYALNTEAFF.

This clonotype has just a few counts. The chain has TRBV6-2 or TRBV6-3 and TRBJ2-7, with 9 positions matching TRBD2. The ends lost 8 bases at V and 5 bases at J; junction bases unmatched: 16. Germline V gives CDR1 MNHEY, CDR2 SVGEGT. CDR3 size: 16 residues. The chain's CDR3 is CASWGETSGIVDEQYF. Written as DNA, the CDR3 is TGTGCCAGCTGGGGCGAGACTAGCGGAATTGTGGACGAGCAGTACTTC.

This chain joins TRBV9 and TRBJ1-2; 11 bases fit TRBD1. Looked up from germline, CDR1 is SGDLS and CDR2 is YYNGEE. After removal of 3 bases from V and 3 bases from J, the junction contained 4 bases not matched to a gene. The CDR3 spans 15 residues. The CDR3, as DNA: TGTGCCAGCAGCGGAAGGACAGGGGGCTACTATGGCTACACCTTC. This gives the protein CASSGRTGGYYGYTF.

This clonotype has at least ten counts. CDR3 DNA: TGTGCCAGCAGTCCTTCGGTCGGGGGTGGTGGCTACACCTTC. It specifies CASSPSVGGGGYTF. The V call is TRBV12-3 or TRBV12-4, the J call TRBJ1-2; a weak D match, TRBD1 (5 bases). The CDR3 length is 14 residues. The V end lost 5 bases, the J end lost 7 bases, and 17 bases lay between the germline ends.

On this clonotype: An end of the junction does not agree with germline; a read error may underlie this. V and J are TRBV7-7 and TRBJ1-4; 7 nucleotides line up with TRBD1. Germline-derived CDR1 and CDR2 are SSHAT and FNYEAQ (reference sequence). This CDR3 is 15 amino acids long. CDR3: CASSPDRDSNEKLFF. Here the CDR3 DNA reads TGTGCTAGCAGCCCCGACAGGGATTCTAATGAAAAACTGTTTTTT.

This chain joins TRBV9 and TRBJ2-1; D is perhaps TRBD2 (5 bases). Trimming took off 0 bases at V and 6 bases at J, with 13 bases between the two ends. Germline CDR1 and CDR2: SGDLS and YYNGEE. The CDR3 has 15 residues. The CDR3 reads CASSVGRYSVNEQFF. The CDR3 DNA is TGTGCCAGCAGCGTAGGCAGGTATAGCGTCAATGAGCAGTTCTTC.